The 29 T cell receptor beta chains reported below all come from one sample, sequenced in a study of T cell responses to AZD1222 COVID-19 vaccine. Profiled with immunoSEQ multiplex PCR; TCRdb holds only in-frame clones, not every one. The table lists some 80,000 clones, about nine tenths of them singletons, with more than 8.5% in the top ten. The sample consisted of peripheral blood, taken 28 days after the second dose of the MenACWY control vaccine. These receptors originate from an adult who received the MenACWY meningococcal vaccine as a control.

The gene calls are TRBV5-1 and TRBJ2-7; tentative D call: TRBD1 (6 bases). Germline V gene lookup returns CDR1 SGHRS and CDR2 YFSETQ. V lost 4 bases, J lost 5 bases, and 13 bases lay in between. The CDR3 consists of 13 residues. The CDR3 here is CASSPTGEHEQYF. The CDR3 region has the DNA TGCGCCAGCAGCCCGACAGGTGAGCACGAGCAGTACTTC.

The gene calls are TRBV4-2 and TRBJ1-3; a weak D match, TRBD1 (5 bases). Between the trimmed V and J ends, which lost 1 base and 3 bases, there was a span of 10 bases. The germline V gene encodes CDR1 LGHNA and CDR2 YNFKEQ. There are 15 residues in the CDR3. CDR3 region: CASSQARDGGNTIYF. The CDR3 coding sequence is TGTGCCAGCAGCCAAGCAAGGGACGGTGGAAACACCATATATTTT.

J is TRBJ1-2 and V is TRBV5-4; weak D call: TRBD1 (6 bases). The V gene lost 0 bases and the J gene lost 6 bases, with 15 bases spanning the gap. Germline V lookup: CDR1 SGHNT, CDR2 YYREEE (reference sequence). The CDR3 runs 15 residues. The CDR3 sequence is CASSLGVWTEDGYTF. CDR3 nucleotide sequence: TGTGCCAGCAGCTTGGGGGTATGGACAGAAGATGGCTACACCTTC.

The CDR3 nucleotides are TGTGCCAGCAGTCCCCCGCGGGACACTGAAGCTTTCTTT. Translated, it gives CASSPPRDTEAFF. The J gene is TRBJ1-1, the V gene TRBV28; D remains ambiguous. Trimming left V 5 bases short and J 3 bases short, with 10 bases between. Germline V gives CDR1 MDHEN, CDR2 SYDVKM. The CDR3 totals 13 residues.

The gene calls are TRBV18 and TRBJ1-4; a possible D gene is TRBD1 (6 bases). V was shortened by 5 bases and J by 8 bases, with 12 bases between the two germline ends. Germline V gene sequence: CDR1 KGHSH, CDR2 LQKENI. The length of the CDR3 is 13 residues. CDR3 loop: CASSTGNGEKLFF. CDR3 nucleotide sequence: TGTGCCAGCTCAACAGGGAATGGAGAAAAACTGTTTTTT. The variable domain in full, completed from reference TRBV18 and TRBJ1-4, reads NAGVMQNPRHLVRRRGQEARLRCSPMKGHSHVYWYRQLPEEGLKFMVYLQKENIIDESGMPKERFSAEFPKEGPSILRIQQVVRGDSAAYFCASSTGNGEKLFFGSGTQLSVL.

V usage is TRBV7-2 and J usage is TRBJ2-3; the D gene could be TRBD1 or TRBD2 (6 bases each). V was clipped by 5 bases and J by 2 bases, with 20 bases between them. The length of the CDR3 is 17 residues. The germline CDR1 and CDR2 sequences are SGHTA and FQGNSA. The CDR3 protein is CASSADLLGGLTDTQYF. In nucleotides, the CDR3 is TGTGCCAGCAGCGCCGACTTGTTGGGGGGCCTCACAGATACGCAGTATTTT.

V usage is TRBV6-1 and J usage is TRBJ1-5; 7 nucleotides agree with TRBD1. CDR1 is MNHNS, CDR2 SASEGT, per germline. The V and J ends lost 6 bases and 2 bases, in that order; junction bases with no gene match: 7. The CDR3 length is 15 residues. The CDR3 reads CASSDNRGGNQPQHF. The CDR3, as DNA: TGTGCCAGCAGCGACAACAGGGGTGGCAATCAGCCCCAGCATTTT.

The V call is TRBV4-3, the J call TRBJ1-2; possible D gene TRBD1, 5 bases. Trimming took off 1 base at V and 7 bases at J, with 16 bases between the two ends. This CDR3 region has 15 residues. Germline CDR1 is LGHNA and CDR2 is YSLEER. CDR3 nucleotides: TGCGCCAGCAGCCAAGCCCCAGGGTATCCAACTGGCTACACCTTC. This gives the protein CASSQAPGYPTGYTF.

V gene TRBV9 combines with J gene TRBJ2-2; possibly TRBD1 for D (7 bases). Germline V gene lookup returns CDR1 SGDLS and CDR2 YYNGEE. With 2 bases removed from V and 6 bases from J, the gap between germline ends came to 8 bases. The length of the CDR3 is 13 residues. CDR3 protein: CASSVRGAGELFF. CDR3 nucleotide sequence: TGTGCCAGCAGCGTCAGGGGGGCCGGGGAGCTGTTTTTT.

This chain connects TRBV30 to TRBJ1-5; no clear D gene. Germline V gene data show CDR1 as GTSNPN and CDR2 as SVGIG (reference sequence). V was shortened by 4 bases and J by 0 bases, with 13 bases between the two germline ends. This CDR3 has 15 amino acids. Here the CDR3 DNA reads TGTGCCTGGAAGGGCGGGCCTCTTAGCAATCAGCCCCAGCATTTT. Translating it yields CAWKGGPLSNQPQHF.

V gene TRBV7-3 combines with J gene TRBJ2-3; TRBD2 matches 13 bases. This CDR3 region has 16 residues. J was trimmed by 5 bases and V by 5 bases; bases with no gene match: 7. The germline CDR1 and CDR2 sequences are SGHTA and FQGTGA. The CDR3 sequence is CASSPQLAGGRDTQYF. CDR3 bases: TGTGCCAGCAGCCCGCAACTAGCGGGGGGGAGAGATACGCAGTATTTT.

The V call is TRBV5-6, the J call TRBJ2-2; D is perhaps TRBD1 (6 bases). The germline V gene encodes CDR1 SGHDT and CDR2 YYEEEE. The V and J ends lost 0 bases and 7 bases respectively, with 13 bases between them. This CDR3 has 15 residues. CDR3 DNA: TGTGCCAGCAGCTTGGACCAGGGGTTGGTCGGGGAGCTGTTTTTT. Its protein product is CASSLDQGLVGELFF.

The rearrangement uses TRBV7-2 and TRBJ2-5; D might be TRBD1 (6 bases). Germline V gives CDR1 SGHTA, CDR2 FQGNSA. The CDR3 sequence is 15 residues long. Deletions cut 5 bases from V and 5 bases from J, with 18 bases between. The CDR3 DNA sequence: TGTGCCAGCAGCCACTCGGGACACTGGGAGGAGACCCAGTACTTC. Protein: CASSHSGHWEETQYF.

This clone occurred once. The V gene is TRBV5-1, the J gene TRBJ1-2; 12 bases agree with TRBD1. The germline V gene encodes CDR1 SGHRS and CDR2 YFSETQ. The V gene end was trimmed by 4 bases and the J gene end by 4 bases; junction bases not matched to a gene: 17. The CDR3 spans 19 residues. CDR3 region: CASSRSYPGQGAISYGYTF. The CDR3 nucleotides are TGCGCCAGCAGCCGATCTTATCCGGGACAGGGGGCTATTAGCTATGGCTACACCTTC.

The chain links TRBV2 to TRBJ1-4, with 8 bases fitting TRBD1. This CDR3 has 15 residues. V was pared by 7 bases and J by 8 bases, with 12 bases of the junction left unmatched. The germline V gene has CDR1 SNHLY and CDR2 FYNNEI. For the CDR3, the DNA is TGTGCCAGCACTGAGGACAGGGTCAGATGGGAAAAACTGTTTTTT. Protein: CASTEDRVRWEKLFF.

The chain combines TRBV3-1 (or the pseudogene TRBV3-2) with TRBJ2-6; 8 bases agree with TRBD2. Germline CDR1 is LGHDT and CDR2 is YNNKEL (reference sequence). CDR3 length: 17 amino acids. V shed 4 bases and J 0 bases; nucleotides not matched to a gene: 5. CDR3 sequence reads: CASSLFGGVSGANVLTF. The CDR3 nucleotides read TGTGCCAGCAGCCTCTTCGGGGGGGTCTCTGGGGCCAACGTCCTGACTTTC.

V gene TRBV19 combines with J gene TRBJ2-2, with D hard to call. Germline CDR1 reads LNHDA; CDR2 reads SQIVND (reference sequence). Trimming removed 5 bases at V and 3 bases at J, with 4 bases between. The CDR3 loop spans 12 amino acids. For the CDR3, the DNA is TGTGCCAGTAGTTCACACACCGGGGAGCTGTTTTTT. Translation: CASSSHTGELFF. Supplemented by reference TRBV19 and TRBJ2-2, the full variable domain reads DGGITQSPKYLFRKEGQNVTLSCEQNLNHDAMYWYRQDPGQGLRLIYYSQIVNDFQKGDIAEGYSVSREKKESFPLTVTSAQKNPTAFYLCASSSHTGELFFGEGSRLTVL.

The chain employs TRBV30 and TRBJ2-5; unclear D gene. Germline V CDR1 and CDR2: GTSNPN, SVGIG (reference sequence). The CDR3 contains 14 residues. V lost 5 bases, J lost 1 base, and 14 bases lay in between. CDR3 amino acids: CAWGVAGPQETQYF. DNA for the CDR3: TGTGCCTGGGGGGTTGCAGGTCCCCAAGAGACCCAGTACTTC.

This clone has just a few counts. The V and J genes are TRBV28 and TRBJ2-4; tentatively, D is TRBD1 (5 bases). Trimming took off 7 bases at V and 0 bases at J, with 7 bases between the two ends. This CDR3 comprises 13 residues. CDR1 and CDR2 from the germline V gene are MDHEN and SYDVKM. Here the CDR3 DNA reads TGTGCCAGCAACCAGGGAGCCAAAAACATTCAGTACTTC. Its translation is CASNQGAKNIQYF.

CDR3 loop: CASSPGGVGGRTYEQYF. Here the CDR3 DNA reads TGCGCCAGCAGCCCTGGCGGGGTAGGGGGGCGGACCTACGAGCAGTACTTC. The V gene is TRBV5-1, the J gene TRBJ2-7; TRBD1 or TRBD2 may be the D gene (6 bases each). Germline loops: CDR1 SGHRS, CDR2 YFSETQ. CDR3 length: 17 amino acids. V was clipped by 4 bases and J by 2 bases, with 22 bases between them.

V and J are TRBV19 and TRBJ1-2; 9 bases agree with TRBD1. This CDR3 has 17 residues. J was trimmed by 4 bases and V by 2 bases; bases with no gene match: 11. Germline CDR1 LNHDA, CDR2 SQIVND (reference sequence). Here the CDR3 DNA reads TGTGCCAGTAGTATAACCGGCCCGGGACAGGGTAGCTATGGCTACACCTTC. Its translation is CASSITGPGQGSYGYTF.

This chain connects TRBV6-5 to TRBJ2-5; 8 nucleotides line up with TRBD2. In germline, CDR1 is MNHEY, CDR2 SVGAGI. The CDR3 has 14 residues. The ends lost 6 bases at V and 2 bases at J; junction bases unmatched: 5. This CDR3 reads CASSLAGVQETQYF. The DNA for the CDR3 is TGTGCCAGCAGCCTAGCGGGCGTACAAGAGACCCAGTACTTC.

This clone showed up just once. In DNA form, the CDR3 reads TGTGCCAGCAGTCGCGGGCGGGACAGGCAGTTCTTC. Translating gives CASSRGRDRQFF. This rearrangement joins TRBV6-2 or TRBV6-3 to TRBJ2-1; D possibly corresponds to TRBD1 (7 bases). CDR1 is MNHEY and CDR2 is SVGEGT in the germline V gene. This CDR3 is 12 amino acids long. The V end lost 5 bases, the J end lost 12 bases, and 14 bases lay between the germline ends.

The genes are TRBV30 and TRBJ1-4; D gene ambiguous. This CDR3 is built from 15 residues. Germline V lookup: CDR1 GTSNPN, CDR2 SVGIG (reference sequence). Trimming pared 3 bases from V and 7 bases from J, leaving 18 bases between. The CDR3 loop is CAWRRGVGISEKLFF. The DNA for the CDR3 is TGTGCCTGGAGGCGCGGGGTAGGGATTTCTGAAAAACTGTTTTTT. Variable domain in full (rest from reference TRBV30 and TRBJ1-4): SQTIHQWPATLVQPVGSPLSLECTVEGTSNPNLYWYRQAAGRGLQLLFYSVGIGQISSEVPQNLSASRPQDRQFILSSKKLLLSDSGFYLCAWRRGVGISEKLFFGSGTQLSVL.

J is TRBJ1-6 and V is TRBV9; tentative D call: TRBD1 (5 bases). Trimming removed 1 base at V and 5 bases at J, with 7 bases between. In germline, CDR1 is SGDLS, CDR2 YYNGEE. This CDR3 spans 14 amino acids. CDR3 DNA sequence: TGTGCCAGCAGCGTAACGGGGGATAATTCACCCCTCCACTTT. It specifies CASSVTGDNSPLHF. The full variable domain, in which reference TRBV9 and TRBJ1-6 provide the parts outside the CDR3, is DSGVTQTPKHLITATGQRVTLRCSPRSGDLSVYWYQQSLDQGLQFLIQYYNGEERAKGNILERFSAQQFPDLHSELNLSSLELGDSALYFCASSVTGDNSPLHFGNGTRLTVT.

The chain is built from TRBV4-3 and TRBJ1-1; D gene ambiguous. V shed 0 bases and J shed 3 bases, with 11 bases lying between them. Germline assignment: CDR1 LGHNA and CDR2 YSLEER. This CDR3 has 15 residues. The CDR3 region has the DNA TGCGCCAGCAGCCAAGATTCCGGGTCGGACACTGAAGCTTTCTTT. As protein: CASSQDSGSDTEAFF.

V and J are TRBV7-2 and TRBJ2-2, with D perhaps TRBD2 (5 bases). V lost 1 base and J lost 5, with 11 bases in between. This CDR3 is built from 15 residues. CDR1 and CDR2 from the germline V gene are SGHTA and FQGNSA. In nucleotides, the CDR3 is TGTGCCAGCAGCTTAGGTCTCGGGGTTACCGGGGAGCTGTTTTTT. Protein sequence: CASSLGLGVTGELFF.

The rearrangement links TRBV30 to TRBJ1-1; no clear D. Between the trimmed V and J ends, which lost 4 bases and 1 base, there was a span of 10 bases. Germline V CDR1 and CDR2: GTSNPN, SVGIG (reference sequence). There are 13 residues in the CDR3. As DNA, the CDR3 is TGTGCCTGGAACTACATTCAGAACACTGAAGCTTTCTTT. Protein product: CAWNYIQNTEAFF. The full variable domain, its missing parts supplied by reference TRBV30 and TRBJ1-1, is SQTIHQWPATLVQPVGSPLSLECTVEGTSNPNLYWYRQAAGRGLQLLFYSVGIGQISSEVPQNLSASRPQDRQFILSSKKLLLSDSGFYLCAWNYIQNTEAFFGQGTRLTVV.

The J gene is TRBJ2-2, the V gene TRBV7-2, with 10 bases aligning to TRBD2. The CDR3 is 18 residues long. V shed 5 bases and J 1 base; nucleotides not matched to a gene: 10. CDR1 and CDR2 (germline): SGHTA, FQGNSA. The CDR3 loop is CASSIDWTSGVNTGELFF. In nucleotides, the CDR3 is TGTGCCAGCAGCATAGATTGGACTAGCGGCGTGAACACCGGGGAGCTGTTTTTT.